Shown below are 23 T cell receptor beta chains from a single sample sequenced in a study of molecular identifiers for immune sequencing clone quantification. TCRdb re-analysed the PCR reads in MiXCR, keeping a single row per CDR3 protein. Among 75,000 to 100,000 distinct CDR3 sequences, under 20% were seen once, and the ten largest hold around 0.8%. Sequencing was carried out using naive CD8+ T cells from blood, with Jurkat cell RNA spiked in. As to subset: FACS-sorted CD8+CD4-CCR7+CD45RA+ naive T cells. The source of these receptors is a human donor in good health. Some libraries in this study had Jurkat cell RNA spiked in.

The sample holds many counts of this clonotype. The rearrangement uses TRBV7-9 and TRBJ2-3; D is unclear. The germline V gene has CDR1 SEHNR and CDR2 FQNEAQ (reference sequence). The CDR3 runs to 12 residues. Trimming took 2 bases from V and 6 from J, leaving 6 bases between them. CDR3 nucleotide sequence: TGTGCCAGCAGCTTAACGGCGGATACGCAGTATTTT. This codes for CASSLTADTQYF.

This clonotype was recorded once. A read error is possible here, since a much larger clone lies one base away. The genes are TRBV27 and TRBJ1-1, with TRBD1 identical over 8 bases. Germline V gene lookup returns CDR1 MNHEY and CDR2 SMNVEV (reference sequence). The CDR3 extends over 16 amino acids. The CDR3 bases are TGTGCCAGCAGCACCCTTGGGGCAGGGGGCCTCACTGAAGCTCTCTTT. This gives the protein CASSTLGAGGLTEALF.

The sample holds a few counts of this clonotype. The CDR3 region is CASSATGATNEKLFF. The CDR3 DNA follows: TGTGCCAGCAGCGCGACGGGGGCAACTAATGAAAAACTGTTTTTT. The V and J genes are TRBV9 and TRBJ1-4; possibly TRBD1 for D (5 bases). Between the trimmed V and J ends, which lost 3 bases and 0 bases, there was a span of 9 bases. In germline, CDR1 is SGDLS, CDR2 YYNGEE. This CDR3 is 15 amino acids long.

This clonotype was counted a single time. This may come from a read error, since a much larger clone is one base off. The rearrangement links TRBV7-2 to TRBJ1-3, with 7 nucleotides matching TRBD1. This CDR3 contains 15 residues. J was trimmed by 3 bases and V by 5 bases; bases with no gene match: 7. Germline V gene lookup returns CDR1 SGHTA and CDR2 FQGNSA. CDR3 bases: TGTGCCAGCAGCGAAGGGACAGCCTATGGAAACACCATATATTTT. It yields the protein CASSEGTAYGNTIYF.

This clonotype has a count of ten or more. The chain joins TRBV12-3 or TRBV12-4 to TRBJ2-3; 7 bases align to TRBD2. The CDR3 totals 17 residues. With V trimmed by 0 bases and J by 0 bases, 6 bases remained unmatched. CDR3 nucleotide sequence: TGTGCCAGCAGTTTAGCAGGGCGGGGGAGTAGCACAGATACGCAGTATTTT. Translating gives CASSLAGRGSSTDTQYF.

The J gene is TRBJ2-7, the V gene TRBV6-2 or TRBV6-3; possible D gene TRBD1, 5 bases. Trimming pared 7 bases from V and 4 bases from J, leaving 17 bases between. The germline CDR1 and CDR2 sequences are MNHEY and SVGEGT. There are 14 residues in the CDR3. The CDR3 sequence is CASTMDTAIYEQYF. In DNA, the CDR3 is TGTGCCAGCACCATGGACACTGCAATTTACGAGCAGTACTTC.

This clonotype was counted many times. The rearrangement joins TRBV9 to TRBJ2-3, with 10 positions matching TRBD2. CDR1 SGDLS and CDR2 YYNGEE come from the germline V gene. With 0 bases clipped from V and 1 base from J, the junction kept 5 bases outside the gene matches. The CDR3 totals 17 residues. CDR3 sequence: CASSVAALAGGTDTQYF. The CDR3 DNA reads TGTGCCAGCAGCGTAGCTGCGCTAGCGGGAGGCACAGATACGCAGTATTTT. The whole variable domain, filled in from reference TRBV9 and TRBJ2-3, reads DSGVTQTPKHLITATGQRVTLRCSPRSGDLSVYWYQQSLDQGLQFLIQYYNGEERAKGNILERFSAQQFPDLHSELNLSSLELGDSALYFCASSVAALAGGTDTQYFGPGTRLTVL.

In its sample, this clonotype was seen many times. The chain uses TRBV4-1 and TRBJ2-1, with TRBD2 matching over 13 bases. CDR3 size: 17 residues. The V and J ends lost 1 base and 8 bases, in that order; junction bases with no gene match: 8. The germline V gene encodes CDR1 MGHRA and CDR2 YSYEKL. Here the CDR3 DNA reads TGCGCCAGCAGCCAAGGATTACTAGCGGGGGGGCCCCATGAGCAGTTCTTC. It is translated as CASSQGLLAGGPHEQFF.

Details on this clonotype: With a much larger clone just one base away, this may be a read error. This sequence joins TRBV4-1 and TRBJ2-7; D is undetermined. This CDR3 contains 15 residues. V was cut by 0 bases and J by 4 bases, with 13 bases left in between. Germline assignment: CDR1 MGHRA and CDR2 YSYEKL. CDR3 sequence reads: CASSQEEAAPYEQYF. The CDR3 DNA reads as TGCGCCAGCAGCCAAGAAGAGGCAGCCCCTTACGAGCAGTACTTC.

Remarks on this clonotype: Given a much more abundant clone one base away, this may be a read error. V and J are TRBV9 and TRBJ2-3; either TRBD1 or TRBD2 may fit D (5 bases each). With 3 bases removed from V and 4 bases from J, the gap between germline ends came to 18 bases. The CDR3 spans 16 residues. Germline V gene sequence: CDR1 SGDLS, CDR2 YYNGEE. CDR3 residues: CASSEPLGAAADTQYF. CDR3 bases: TGTGCCAGCAGCGAGCCCCTCGGGGCGGCGGCAGATACGCAGTATTTT. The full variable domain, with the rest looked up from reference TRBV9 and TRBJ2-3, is DSGVTQTPKHLITATGQRVTLRCSPRSGDLSVYWYQQSLDQGLQFLIQYYNGEERAKGNILERFSAQQFPDLHSELNLSSLELGDSALYFCASSEPLGAAADTQYFGPGTRLTVL.

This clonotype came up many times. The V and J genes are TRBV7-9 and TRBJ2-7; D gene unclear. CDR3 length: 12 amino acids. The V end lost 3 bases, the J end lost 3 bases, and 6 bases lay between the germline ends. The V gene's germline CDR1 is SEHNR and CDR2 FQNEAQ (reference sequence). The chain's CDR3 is CASSLGSYEQYF. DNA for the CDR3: TGTGCCAGCAGCTTGGGCAGCTACGAGCAGTACTTC.

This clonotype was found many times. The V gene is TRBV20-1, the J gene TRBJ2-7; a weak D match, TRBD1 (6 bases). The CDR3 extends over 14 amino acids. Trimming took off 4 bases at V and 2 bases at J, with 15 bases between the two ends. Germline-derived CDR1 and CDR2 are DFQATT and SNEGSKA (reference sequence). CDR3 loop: CSAKGVWGPYEQYF. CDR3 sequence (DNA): TGCAGTGCTAAGGGTGTGTGGGGGCCCTACGAGCAGTACTTC.

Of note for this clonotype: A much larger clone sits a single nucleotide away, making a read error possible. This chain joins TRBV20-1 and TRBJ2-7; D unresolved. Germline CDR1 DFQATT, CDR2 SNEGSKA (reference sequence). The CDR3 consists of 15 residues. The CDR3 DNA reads TGCAGTGCTAGAGATCTCGGGCAGAATGTATACGAGCGGTACTTC. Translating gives CSARDLGQNVYERYF.

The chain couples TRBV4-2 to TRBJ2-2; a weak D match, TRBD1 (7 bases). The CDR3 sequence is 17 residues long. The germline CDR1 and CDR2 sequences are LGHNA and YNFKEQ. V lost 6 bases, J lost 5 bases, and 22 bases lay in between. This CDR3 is CASRMGAGGPGTGELFF. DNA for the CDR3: TGTGCCAGCAGGATGGGGGCAGGGGGGCCAGGTACCGGGGAGCTGTTTTTT.

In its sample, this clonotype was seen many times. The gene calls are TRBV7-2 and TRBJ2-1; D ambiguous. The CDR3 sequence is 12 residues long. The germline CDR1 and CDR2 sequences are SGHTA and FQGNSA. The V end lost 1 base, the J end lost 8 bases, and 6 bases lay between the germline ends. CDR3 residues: CASSLVNDEQFF. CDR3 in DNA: TGTGCCAGCAGCTTAGTAAACGATGAGCAGTTCTTC.

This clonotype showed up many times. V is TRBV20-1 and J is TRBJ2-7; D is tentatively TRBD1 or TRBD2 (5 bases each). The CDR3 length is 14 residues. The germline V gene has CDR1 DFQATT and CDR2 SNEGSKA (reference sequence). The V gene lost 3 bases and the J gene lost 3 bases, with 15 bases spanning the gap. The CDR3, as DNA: TGCAGTGCTAGGGGGCGGACTGAATTCTACGAGCAGTACTTC. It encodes CSARGRTEFYEQYF.

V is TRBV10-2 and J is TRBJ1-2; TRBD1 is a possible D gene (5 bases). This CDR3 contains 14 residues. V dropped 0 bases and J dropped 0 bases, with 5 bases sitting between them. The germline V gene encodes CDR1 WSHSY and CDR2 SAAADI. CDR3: CASSESGANYGYTF. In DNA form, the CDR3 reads TGCGCCAGCAGTGAGTCGGGGGCTAACTATGGCTACACCTTC.

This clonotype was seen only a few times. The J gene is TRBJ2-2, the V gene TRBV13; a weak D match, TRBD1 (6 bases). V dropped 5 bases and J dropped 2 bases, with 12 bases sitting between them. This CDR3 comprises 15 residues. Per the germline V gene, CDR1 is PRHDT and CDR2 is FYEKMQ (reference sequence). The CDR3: CASSRAGDNTGELFF. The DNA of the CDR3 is TGTGCCAGCAGCCGAGCAGGGGACAACACCGGGGAGCTGTTTTTT.

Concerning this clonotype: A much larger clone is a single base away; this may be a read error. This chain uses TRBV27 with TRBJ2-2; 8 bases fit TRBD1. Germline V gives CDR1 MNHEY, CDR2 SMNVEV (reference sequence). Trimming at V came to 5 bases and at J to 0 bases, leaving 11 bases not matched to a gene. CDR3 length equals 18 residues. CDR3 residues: CASSDDPYRGSNTGELFF. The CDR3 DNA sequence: TGTGCCAGCAGTGATGACCCATACAGGGGGTCGAACACCGGGGAGCTGTTTTTT.

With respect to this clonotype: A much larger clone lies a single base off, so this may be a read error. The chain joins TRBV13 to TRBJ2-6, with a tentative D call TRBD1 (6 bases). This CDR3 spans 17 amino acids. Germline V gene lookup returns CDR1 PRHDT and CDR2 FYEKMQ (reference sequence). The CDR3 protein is CASSPRQGNSGVNVLTF. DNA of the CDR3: TGTGCCAGCAGCCCCAGGCAGGGGAATTCTGGGGTCAACGTCCTGACTTTC.

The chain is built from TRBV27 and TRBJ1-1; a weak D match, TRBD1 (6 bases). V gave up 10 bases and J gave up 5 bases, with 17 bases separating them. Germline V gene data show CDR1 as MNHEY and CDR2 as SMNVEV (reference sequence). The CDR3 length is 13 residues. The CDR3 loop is CATRVGAWTEAFF. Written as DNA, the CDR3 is TGTGCCACCAGGGTGGGGGCATGGACTGAAGCTTTCTTT.

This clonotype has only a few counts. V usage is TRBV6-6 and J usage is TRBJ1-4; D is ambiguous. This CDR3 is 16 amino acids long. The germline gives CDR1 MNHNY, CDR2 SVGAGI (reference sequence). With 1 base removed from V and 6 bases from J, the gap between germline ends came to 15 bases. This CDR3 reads CASSYFYLTTDEKLFF. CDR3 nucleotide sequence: TGTGCCAGCAGTTACTTTTATCTGACGACGGATGAAAAACTGTTTTTT.

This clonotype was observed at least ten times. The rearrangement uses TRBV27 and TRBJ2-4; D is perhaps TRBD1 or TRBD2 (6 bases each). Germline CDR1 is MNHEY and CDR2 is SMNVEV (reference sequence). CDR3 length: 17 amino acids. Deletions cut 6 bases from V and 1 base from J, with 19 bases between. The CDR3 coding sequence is TGTGCCAGCAGCCTAGGGGGGCCGGTCAGGGCCAAAAACATTCAGTACTTC. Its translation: CASSLGGPVRAKNIQYF.